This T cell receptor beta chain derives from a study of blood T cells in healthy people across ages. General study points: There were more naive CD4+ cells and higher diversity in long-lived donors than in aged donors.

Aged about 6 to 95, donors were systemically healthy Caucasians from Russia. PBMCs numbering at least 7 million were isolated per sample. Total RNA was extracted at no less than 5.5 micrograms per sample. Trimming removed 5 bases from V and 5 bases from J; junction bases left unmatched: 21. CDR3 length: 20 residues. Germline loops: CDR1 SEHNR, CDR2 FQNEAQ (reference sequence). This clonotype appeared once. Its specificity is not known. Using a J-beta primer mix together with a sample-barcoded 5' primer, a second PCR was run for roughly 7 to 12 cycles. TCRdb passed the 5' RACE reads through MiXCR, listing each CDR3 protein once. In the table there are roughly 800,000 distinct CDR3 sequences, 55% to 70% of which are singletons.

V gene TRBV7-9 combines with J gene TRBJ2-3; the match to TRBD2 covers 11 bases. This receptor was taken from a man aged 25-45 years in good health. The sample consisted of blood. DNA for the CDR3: TGTGCCAGCAGCCCAAATCCGTTTTACCTACTAGCGGGAGAAGGAGATACGCAGTATTTT. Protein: CASSPNPFYLLAGEGDTQYF.